Here is one T cell receptor (beta chain) with its context. The data derive from a study of blood T cell repertoires in COVID-19. Study information: Samples representing acute and convalescent COVID-19 were sourced from the United States, Italy and Spain. T cells, B-cell-depleted T cells, or PBMCs provided the cDNA or gDNA that served as material.

Here immunoSEQ multiplex PCR was the method, and the copy in TCRdb shows in-frame clones only, minus some. The sample carries some 140,000 clones, approximately 82% recorded once. With 6 bases removed from V and 0 bases from J, the gap between germline ends came to 5 bases. The V gene's germline CDR1 is KGHSH and CDR2 LQKENI. The CDR3 spans 13 residues. The sample taken for sequencing was peripheral blood. The TCR sequence derives from a man aged 60-69 years who had recovered from COVID-19. The V call is TRBV18, the J call TRBJ2-2; D gene unclear. This chain's CDR3 is CASSAANTGELFF. The CDR3 DNA is TGTGCCAGCTCGGCCGCGAACACCGGGGAGCTGTTTTTT.